The 20 T cell receptor beta chains below were found in one sample sequenced in a study of blood T cell repertoires in COVID-19. Profiled with immunoSEQ multiplex PCR; TCRdb holds only in-frame clones, not every one. Among around 57,000 clones, 87% were seen once, and the ten largest hold 7.8%. Sample: peripheral blood. Receptors originate from a man aged 50-60 years with active COVID-19.

This chain joins TRBV19 and TRBJ2-3; possible D gene TRBD1, 6 bases. Trimming took off 4 bases at V and 2 bases at J, with 13 bases between the two ends. The germline CDR1 and CDR2 sequences are LNHDA and SQIVND (reference sequence). The CDR3 consists of 15 residues. This chain's CDR3 is CASSTGQLYTDTQYF. CDR3 sequence (DNA): TGTGCCAGTAGTACCGGACAGTTATACACAGATACGCAGTATTTT. Based on the CDR3 plus reference TRBV19 and TRBJ2-3, the full variable domain is DGGITQSPKYLFRKEGQNVTLSCEQNLNHDAMYWYRQDPGQGLRLIYYSQIVNDFQKGDIAEGYSVSREKKESFPLTVTSAQKNPTAFYLCASSTGQLYTDTQYFGPGTRLTVL.

V gene TRBV19 combines with J gene TRBJ2-7; tentative D call: TRBD2 (6 bases). The V end lost 3 bases, the J end lost 4 bases, and 19 bases lay between the germline ends. This CDR3 has 16 amino acids. Germline V lookup: CDR1 LNHDA, CDR2 SQIVND (reference sequence). The CDR3 loop is CASSMSGRVPSYEQYF. The CDR3 DNA follows: TGTGCCAGTAGTATGTCCGGGAGAGTCCCATCATACGAGCAGTACTTC. Complete variable domain (other parts from reference TRBV19 and TRBJ2-7): DGGITQSPKYLFRKEGQNVTLSCEQNLNHDAMYWYRQDPGQGLRLIYYSQIVNDFQKGDIAEGYSVSREKKESFPLTVTSAQKNPTAFYLCASSMSGRVPSYEQYFGPGTRLTVT.

This clone was detected once. The chain couples TRBV2 to TRBJ1-1; TRBD1 agrees at 7 bases. CDR3 size: 16 residues. With V trimmed by 4 bases and J by 6 bases, 14 bases remained unmatched. Germline values: CDR1 SNHLY, CDR2 FYNNEI. Here the CDR3 reads CASSGEITGETSEAFF. The CDR3 coding sequence is TGTGCCAGCAGTGGGGAGATAACAGGGGAAACTTCTGAAGCTTTCTTT.

The chain couples TRBV7-2 to TRBJ1-2; possibly TRBD1 for D (5 bases). Germline values: CDR1 SGHTA, CDR2 FQGNSA. The length of the CDR3 is 15 residues. Trimming removed 0 bases from V and 0 bases from J, with 8 bases in between. CDR3 sequence (DNA): TGTGCCAGCAGCTTAGCGGGACTCTCTAACTATGGCTACACCTTC. As protein: CASSLAGLSNYGYTF.

The chain couples TRBV18 to TRBJ1-2, with unresolved D. V gave up 1 base and J gave up 8 bases, with 14 bases separating them. The germline V gene has CDR1 KGHSH and CDR2 LQKENI. The CDR3 extends over 14 amino acids. The CDR3, as DNA: TGTGCCAGCTCACCACGGGTAGCCTCGGGAGGCTACACCTTC. It translates to CASSPRVASGGYTF.

V is TRBV9 and J is TRBJ2-5; 11 bases line up with TRBD2. CDR1 is SGDLS, CDR2 YYNGEE, per germline. Unmatched junction bases numbered 13, after V lost 4 bases and J lost 5 bases. The CDR3 contains 17 residues. This CDR3 is CASSPPLGTSGRETQYF. The CDR3 nucleotides read TGTGCCAGCAGCCCCCCCTTAGGGACTAGCGGTCGCGAGACCCAGTACTTC.

The table lists this clone with a count of one. DNA for the CDR3: TGTGCCTGGAGACCAACGAGTCAAGAGACCCAGTACTTC. This sequence encodes CAWRPTSQETQYF. This chain joins TRBV30 and TRBJ2-5; unclear D gene. Germline loops: CDR1 GTSNPN, CDR2 SVGIG (reference sequence). This CDR3 contains 13 residues. Trimming pared 3 bases from V and 2 bases from J, leaving 10 bases between.

The chain has TRBV9 and TRBJ2-3, with D uncertain. V was clipped by 0 bases and J by 0 bases, with 5 bases between them. The germline V gene has CDR1 SGDLS and CDR2 YYNGEE. The length of the CDR3 is 14 residues. CDR3 sequence: CASSVVTSTDTQYF. The CDR3 DNA reads as TGTGCCAGCAGCGTAGTTACTAGCACAGATACGCAGTATTTT. The full variable domain, in which reference TRBV9 and TRBJ2-3 provide the parts outside the CDR3, is DSGVTQTPKHLITATGQRVTLRCSPRSGDLSVYWYQQSLDQGLQFLIQYYNGEERAKGNILERFSAQQFPDLHSELNLSSLELGDSALYFCASSVVTSTDTQYFGPGTRLTVL.

The chain uses TRBV19 and TRBJ1-1, with 8 bases matching TRBD1. Germline CDR1 LNHDA, CDR2 SQIVND (reference sequence). This CDR3 is built from 12 residues. Unmatched junction bases numbered 9, after V lost 5 bases and J lost 13 bases. CDR3 DNA: TGTGCCAGTAGTTCCGGACAGGGTAGGGATTTCTTT. This encodes CASSSGQGRDFF.

V and J are TRBV5-4 and TRBJ1-1; 10 nucleotides match TRBD1. This CDR3 has 15 residues. The germline V gene has CDR1 SGHNT and CDR2 YYREEE (reference sequence). The V and J ends lost 0 bases and 7 bases, in that order; junction bases with no gene match: 6. CDR3 sequence: CASSLVGQGLHEAFF. DNA of the CDR3: TGTGCCAGCAGCTTGGTGGGACAGGGGCTGCATGAAGCTTTCTTT.

This clone was observed a few times. The chain links TRBV18 to TRBJ2-7; TRBD2 aligns across 9 bases. Trimming cost V 1 base and J 0 bases; bases outside gene matches: 1. This CDR3 is 15 amino acids long. CDR1 and CDR2 from the germline V gene are KGHSH and LQKENI. The CDR3 region is CASSPLAGVSYEQYF. The DNA of the CDR3 is TGTGCCAGCTCACCACTAGCGGGGGTCTCCTACGAGCAGTACTTC.

By frequency in the sample, this clone is medium-sized. J is TRBJ1-5 and V is TRBV7-3; no clear D gene. V was clipped by 2 bases and J by 8 bases, with 19 bases between them. This CDR3 spans 16 amino acids. Germline CDR1 is SGHTA and CDR2 is FQGTGA. CDR3 sequence (DNA): TGTGCCAGCAGCTTACAGGCAGAATATTCCGCAGAGCCCCAGCATTTT. Amino acids: CASSLQAEYSAEPQHF.

J is TRBJ2-1 and V is TRBV19, with TRBD2 matching over 10 bases. V dropped 5 bases and J dropped 4; count of bases not matched to a gene: 5. The CDR3 covers 15 residues. CDR1 is LNHDA and CDR2 is SQIVND in the germline V gene (reference sequence). CDR3 loop: CASSPPSGRYNEQFF. The CDR3 region has the DNA TGTGCCAGTAGTCCCCCTAGCGGGAGATACAATGAGCAGTTCTTC.

This sequence joins TRBV7-2 and TRBJ1-1; 9 bases agree with TRBD1. The CDR3 runs to 15 residues. V lost 5 bases, J lost 1 base, and 5 bases stayed unmatched. CDR1 is SGHTA, CDR2 FQGNSA, per germline. The CDR3 loop is CASSLWTGENTEAFF. CDR3 coding DNA: TGTGCCAGCAGCCTATGGACAGGGGAGAACACTGAAGCTTTCTTT.

The rearrangement uses TRBV19 and TRBJ2-1; maybe TRBD1 (5 bases). There are 15 residues in the CDR3. Between the trimmed V and J ends, which lost 3 bases and 1 base, there was a span of 10 bases. Per the germline V gene, CDR1 is LNHDA and CDR2 is SQIVND (reference sequence). This CDR3 reads CASSIRSGSYNEQFF. DNA for the CDR3: TGTGCCAGTAGTATTAGGTCAGGGTCCTACAATGAGCAGTTCTTC.

The rearrangement joins TRBV28 to TRBJ1-1, with D tentatively TRBD1 (6 bases). The CDR3 consists of 13 residues. Trimming pared 7 bases from V and 8 bases from J, leaving 17 bases between. Germline V gene lookup returns CDR1 MDHEN and CDR2 SYDVKM. The CDR3 spells CASTLGPGQEAFF. The CDR3 DNA sequence: TGTGCCAGCACCCTAGGCCCCGGACAGGAAGCTTTCTTT.

The chain links TRBV5-4 to TRBJ2-2; TRBD1 agrees at 11 bases. J was trimmed by 4 bases and V by 4 bases; bases with no gene match: 12. The CDR3 is 18 residues long. CDR1 SGHNT and CDR2 YYREEE come from the germline V gene (reference sequence). Here the CDR3 DNA reads TGTGCCAGCAGCGGGCCGGACAGGGGGCTAGGAGGCACCGGGGAGCTGTTTTTT. It specifies CASSGPDRGLGGTGELFF. Drawing the rest from reference TRBV5-4 and TRBJ2-2, the complete variable domain is ETGVTQSPTHLIKTRGQQVTLRCSSQSGHNTVSWYQQALGQGPQFIFQYYREEENGRGNFPPRFSGLQFPNYSSELNVNALELDDSALYLCASSGPDRGLGGTGELFFGEGSRLTVL.

This chain uses TRBV5-4 with TRBJ2-1, with 9 nucleotides matching TRBD2. Germline V lookup: CDR1 SGHNT, CDR2 YYREEE (reference sequence). V trimming: 0 bases; J trimming: 5 bases; junction bases outside the gene matches: 9. The CDR3 extends over 17 amino acids. The CDR3 loop reads CASSLGPGAGGDNEQFF. The DNA for the CDR3 is TGTGCCAGCAGCTTGGGCCCCGGGGCGGGAGGGGACAATGAGCAGTTCTTC.

V is TRBV5-1 and J is TRBJ1-2, with 10 bases lining up with TRBD1. Germline V CDR1 and CDR2: SGHRS, YFSETQ. The CDR3 contains 13 residues. V lost 5 bases and J lost 6; bases outside the gene matches: 4. The CDR3 DNA sequence: TGCGCCAGCAGGCCCGGGACAGGGGATGGCTACACCTTC. Translated, it gives CASRPGTGDGYTF.

V gene TRBV7-8 combines with J gene TRBJ1-5, with D unclear. The CDR3 is made up of 15 amino acids. V was pared by 5 bases and J by 1 base, with 12 bases between. Looked up from germline, CDR1 is SGHVS and CDR2 is FQNEAQ. The CDR3 region is CASSQYRGSNQPQHF. The CDR3 coding sequence is TGTGCCAGCAGCCAGTATCGGGGAAGCAATCAGCCCCAGCATTTT.